This TCR beta chain was captured in a study of T cells in narcolepsy. Looking at the study overall: Donors had narcolepsy type 1 or type 2, or were healthy controls. Notes on the study in general: Autoreactive HCRT-specific and TRIB2-specific clonotypes were marked in same-patient CSF-versus-blood CD4+ comparisons. Reportedly, autoreactive clonotypes were serially detected in patients' blood but not controls'. No autoreactive T cell clone sequences appeared in some memory CD4+ repertoires.

Comment on this clone: The antigen is unknown.

Germline V CDR1 and CDR2: MNHNS, SASEGT. The V and J ends lost 5 bases and 7 bases respectively, with 8 bases between them. The CDR3 loop spans 11 amino acids. Clones were read by immunoSEQ multiplex PCR, and TCRdb kept only the in-frame ones, dropping some. In the table there are 30,000 to 35,000 clones, about nine tenths of which are singletons. Source material: CD45RA- memory CD4+ T cells from PBMCs. The sequence was collected from a human donor with narcolepsy. V is TRBV6-1 and J is TRBJ1-1, with no clear D. CDR3 nucleotides: TGTGCCAGCAGTAAGGACTTTGAAGCTTTCTTT. This gives the protein CASSKDFEAFF.